This T cell receptor (beta chain) comes out of a study of shared clonotypes between healthy human individuals. Study background: Donors consisted of a couple of women and three men between 18 and 49.

V shed 6 bases and J shed 5 bases, with 13 bases lying between them. The CDR3 totals 13 residues. Germline values: CDR1 WSHSY, CDR2 SAAADI. Using immunoSEQ multiplex PCR, the repertoire was profiled, and TCRdb retains in-frame clones only, with some absent. The sample has over 800,000 clones; about 91% are singletons. Terminally differentiated effector memory CD45RA+ cells were left out of the naive CD8 fraction, which was CD45RO-negative and positively selected for CCR7. This TCR derives from a man aged 25-40 years in good health. Sequencing was performed on naive CD8+ T cells sorted from blood. V is TRBV10-2 and J is TRBJ1-1, with D perhaps matching TRBD1 (5 bases). The chain's CDR3 is CASREGGETEAFF. The CDR3 coding sequence is TGCGCCAGCAGAGAGGGAGGGGAAACTGAAGCTTTCTTT.